Following are 26 T cell receptor beta chains from one sample sequenced in a study of early T cells in non-severe SARS-CoV-2 infection (dated by TCRdb to the early 2020s). Library prep was done by 5' RACE. Sequencing instrument: NextSeq 500. Using fastp trimming at Q25 and MiXCR clonotype assembly, TCRdb reanalyzed the public sequencing data and kept in-frame beta chains. For every CDR3 protein sequence, its rows merge into one entry that carries the most common genes and DNA. The sample includes over 25,000 distinct CDR3 sequences, with 9.5% to 10% observed a single time. Roughly an eighth of the sample goes to the ten largest clones. What was sequenced was whole blood. These receptors all come from an adult who was a healthcare worker with PCR-confirmed SARS-CoV-2 infection or an uninfected control (not recorded which).

The rearrangement joins TRBV20-1 to TRBJ2-7; 8 bases are a match to TRBD2. The CDR3 has 14 residues. CDR1 DFQATT and CDR2 SNEGSKA come from the germline V gene (reference sequence). The trim removed 1 base at V and 2 bases at J, leaving 4 bases unmatched. The chain's CDR3 is CSARALAGTYEQYF. CDR3 in DNA: TGCAGTGCTAGAGCCCTAGCGGGTACCTACGAGCAGTACTTC.

The sample holds many counts of this clonotype. This chain connects TRBV29-1 to TRBJ1-1; 8 nucleotides match TRBD1. Trimming cost V 8 bases and J 6 bases; bases outside gene matches: 17. This CDR3 is 15 amino acids long. Germline CDR1 and CDR2: SQVTM and ANQGSEA. CDR3 DNA: TGCAGCCATTTGGCGGATGTGGGACAGGACCCTGAAGCTTTCTTT. The encoded protein is CSHLADVGQDPEAFF.

This clonotype has a count of ten or more. The chain joins TRBV6-1 to TRBJ1-2; no clear D gene. The CDR3 has 13 amino acids. Trimming shortened V by 2 bases and J by 2 bases, and 6 bases separated the two germline ends. Germline-derived CDR1 and CDR2 are MNHNS and SASEGT. This chain's CDR3 is CASSERENYGYTF. CDR3 sequence (DNA): TGTGCCAGCAGTGAACGGGAGAACTATGGCTACACCTTC.

This clonotype has ten or more counts. The chain combines TRBV9 with TRBJ2-7; 9 bases line up with TRBD1. Germline CDR1 and CDR2: SGDLS and YYNGEE. Trimming removed 0 bases from V and 6 bases from J; junction bases left unmatched: 13. This CDR3 has 17 amino acids. This CDR3 reads CASSVGSFGTGRVEQYF. CDR3 sequence (DNA): TGTGCCAGCAGCGTAGGGAGTTTCGGGACAGGGAGGGTCGAGCAGTACTTC.

This clonotype was observed many times. This chain connects TRBV5-6 to TRBJ2-3; TRBD1 aligns across 9 bases. The germline V gene has CDR1 SGHDT and CDR2 YYEEEE. V was clipped by 1 base and J by 0 bases; unmatched bases: 3. This CDR3 comprises 16 residues. CDR3 bases: TGTGCCAGCAGCTTGCTGGGACAGGGCAGCACAGATACGCAGTATTTT. Encoded protein: CASSLLGQGSTDTQYF.

This clonotype was seen ten or more times. CDR3 nucleotides: TGTGCCAGCAGCAGGACAGGGGTTTCAGCTAACTATGGCTACACCTTC. Its protein product is CASSRTGVSANYGYTF. The gene calls are TRBV9 and TRBJ1-2; 9 nucleotides agree with TRBD1. This CDR3 is 16 amino acids long. Per the germline V gene, CDR1 is SGDLS and CDR2 is YYNGEE. V trimming: 4 bases; J trimming: 0 bases; junction bases outside the gene matches: 7.

The table lists this clonotype with a few counts. The chain employs TRBV7-9 and TRBJ2-5; 7 nucleotides match TRBD1. Germline CDR1 SEHNR, CDR2 FQNEAQ (reference sequence). Unmatched junction bases numbered 10, after V lost 4 bases and J lost 2 bases. The CDR3 consists of 16 residues. The CDR3 nucleotides read TGTGCCAGCAGCTCGTCGACAGGGATGCCTCAAGAGACCCAGTACTTC. This encodes CASSSSTGMPQETQYF.

This clonotype occurred many times. The CDR3 DNA reads TGTGCCAGCAGTCTTCTAGCGGGGGGAGGGGATGAGCAGTTCTTC. As protein: CASSLLAGGGDEQFF. The chain combines TRBV12-3 or TRBV12-4 with TRBJ2-1, with 11 bases fitting TRBD2. CDR3 length: 15 amino acids. V shed 5 bases and J 8 bases; nucleotides not matched to a gene: 8.

This clonotype has a count of ten or more. The chain is built from TRBV6-2 or TRBV6-3 and TRBJ2-1; D is tentatively TRBD1 or TRBD2 (5 bases each). The CDR3 spans 13 residues. The ends were cut back, 7 bases at V and 6 bases at J, with 13 bases in the middle. The germline CDR1 and CDR2 sequences are MNHEY and SVGEGT. CDR3 sequence (DNA): TGTGCCAGCACAGGTGGGGGTCCCAATGAGCAGTTCTTC. This gives the protein CASTGGGPNEQFF.

This clonotype was counted a few times. The chain has TRBV27 and TRBJ1-1; 12 bases line up with TRBD1. The V segment lost 8 bases and the J segment 5 bases; nucleotides outside the gene matches: 9. There are 15 residues in the CDR3. Germline CDR1 and CDR2: MNHEY and SMNVEV (reference sequence). This CDR3 is CASGPGQGARTEAFF. DNA of the CDR3: TGTGCCAGCGGACCGGGACAGGGGGCCCGGACTGAAGCTTTCTTT.

The chain has TRBV29-1 and TRBJ2-1, with TRBD2 as a possible D gene (5 bases). CDR3 size: 13 residues. Trimming took off 7 bases at V and 9 bases at J, with 19 bases between the two ends. From germline, CDR1 is SQVTM and CDR2 ANQGSEA. CDR3 nucleotides: TGCAGCGCCTTAGCGTGGGGATTTGGTGAGCAGTTCTTC. This translates into CSALAWGFGEQFF.

V and J are TRBV12-3 or TRBV12-4 and TRBJ1-2; tentatively, D is TRBD1 (5 bases). V lost 3 bases and J 4 bases, leaving 9 bases between the germline ends. This CDR3 region has 13 residues. The CDR3 loop is CASSFSQAYGYTF. The DNA for the CDR3 is TGTGCCAGCAGTTTCTCACAGGCCTATGGCTACACCTTC.

This clonotype showed up many times. V is TRBV29-1 and J is TRBJ1-1; D is unclear. The germline CDR1 and CDR2 sequences are SQVTM and ANQGSEA. The germline V and J ends were trimmed by 8 bases and 1 base, with 11 bases remaining between them. CDR3 size: 12 residues. The CDR3 reads CSTRQANTEAFF. The CDR3 DNA reads as TGCAGCACCAGGCAGGCGAACACTGAAGCTTTCTTT. The entire variable domain, with the rest obtained from reference TRBV29-1 and TRBJ1-1, is as follows: SAVISQKPSRDICQRGTSLTIQCQVDSQVTMMFWYRQQPGQSLTLIATANQGSEATYESGFVIDKFPISRPNLTFSTLTVSNMSPEDSSIYLCSTRQANTEAFFGQGTRLTVV.

The rearrangement joins TRBV7-2 to TRBJ2-3, with D possibly matching TRBD2 (6 bases). The CDR3 runs 17 residues. The V and J ends lost 5 bases and 3 bases respectively, with 21 bases between them. The germline gives CDR1 SGHTA, CDR2 FQGNSA. The CDR3 DNA reads as TGTGCCAGCAGCCCCCGGGGGAGCAGACAGCGGACAGATACGCAGTATTTT. Its protein product is CASSPRGSRQRTDTQYF. Looking up the rest from reference TRBV7-2 and TRBJ2-3 gives the full variable domain: GAGVSQSPSNKVTEKGKDVELRCDPISGHTALYWYRQSLGQGLEFLIYFQGNSAPDKSGLPSDRFSAERTGGSVSTLTIQRTQQEDSAVYLCASSPRGSRQRTDTQYFGPGTRLTVL.

This clonotype was seen ten or more times. The chain has TRBV7-8 and TRBJ2-5; a weak D match, TRBD2 (6 bases). V lost 7 bases to trimming and J lost 7 bases, with 28 bases between them. The CDR3 totals 17 residues. Germline CDR1 is SGHVS and CDR2 is FQNEAQ. The CDR3 DNA follows: TGTGCCAGCATCCCAAACGCGGGAACCTCCCGGATTCCGACCCAGTACTTC. It encodes CASIPNAGTSRIPTQYF.

This clonotype was recorded many times. V and J are TRBV11-3 and TRBJ2-2; maybe TRBD1 (5 bases). The CDR3 runs 16 residues. The V gene lost 5 bases and the J gene lost 7 bases, with 20 bases spanning the gap. In germline, CDR1 is SGHNT, CDR2 YENEEA. CDR3 residues: CASSPGDGRVVGELFF. CDR3 coding DNA: TGTGCCAGCAGCCCCGGAGATGGCAGGGTAGTCGGGGAGCTGTTTTTT.

This clonotype was seen a handful of times. In DNA, the CDR3 is TGTGCCAGCAGTGACAGATTCTACGAGCAGTACTTC. It translates to CASSDRFYEQYF. The chain uses TRBV6-5 and TRBJ2-7; TRBD1 is a possible D gene (5 bases). Trimming took 5 bases from V and 3 from J, leaving 8 bases between them. The CDR3 is 12 residues long. Per germline, CDR1 MNHEY and CDR2 SVGAGI.

This clonotype has ten or more counts. This chain links TRBV14 with TRBJ2-7, with 12 bases lining up with TRBD2. Germline CDR1 is SGHDN and CDR2 is FVKESK. The V segment lost 4 bases and the J segment 2 bases; nucleotides outside the gene matches: 9. This CDR3 comprises 17 residues. The CDR3 loop reads CASSRLTLAGGTYEQYF. In nucleotides, the CDR3 is TGTGCCAGCAGCCGACTTACACTAGCGGGGGGTACCTACGAGCAGTACTTC. Full variable domain (remainder filled in from reference TRBV14 and TRBJ2-7): EAGVTQFPSHSVIEKGQTVTLRCDPISGHDNLYWYRRVMGKEIKFLLHFVKESKQDESGMPNNRFLAERTGGTYSTLKVQPAELEDSGVYFCASSRLTLAGGTYEQYFGPGTRLTVT.

In this sample, this clonotype turned up many times. The chain combines TRBV21-1 with TRBJ1-2; TRBD1 is the table's D call, not checked against the DNA. TRBV21-1 is a listed pseudogene. This CDR3 region has 15 residues. The CDR3 sequence is CASSPWGGQVYGYTF. DNA of the CDR3: TGTGCCAGCAGCCCCTGGGGTGGACAGGTCTATGGCTACACCTTC.

This clonotype came up many times. The chain joins TRBV7-7 to TRBJ2-1, with D tentatively TRBD2 (6 bases). From germline, CDR1 is SSHAT and CDR2 FNYEAQ (reference sequence). Trimming took 1 base from V and 1 from J, leaving 11 bases between them. This CDR3 has 16 residues. This CDR3 reads CASSLGGVSSYNEQFF. For the CDR3, the DNA is TGTGCCAGCAGCTTAGGGGGGGTGAGTTCCTACAATGAGCAGTTCTTC.

This clonotype was found many times. This chain joins TRBV14 and TRBJ1-2; D is ambiguous. V dropped 0 bases and J dropped 8 bases, with 25 bases sitting between them. The CDR3 contains 18 residues. Per germline, CDR1 SGHDN and CDR2 FVKESK. CDR3 sequence reads: CASSQDLLRARDVGGYTF. In DNA form, the CDR3 reads TGTGCCAGCAGCCAAGATCTTTTGAGGGCGCGCGACGTCGGCGGCTACACCTTC.

This clonotype was found many times. This chain joins TRBV21-1 and TRBJ1-5; whether TRBD1, the table's D call, matches the DNA was not checked. TRBV21-1 is recorded as a pseudogene. This CDR3 comprises 15 residues. CDR3 DNA sequence: TGTGCCAGCAGCATACGGGACCGGGGCAATCAGCCCCAGCATTTT. Translation: CASSIRDRGNQPQHF.

The chain carries TRBV20-1 and TRBJ2-3; TRBD2 might be the D (6 bases). The ends were cut back, 3 bases at V and 2 bases at J, with 12 bases in the middle. This CDR3 spans 14 amino acids. In germline, CDR1 is DFQATT, CDR2 SNEGSKA (reference sequence). The CDR3 loop is CSARPGRSTDTQYF. DNA of the CDR3: TGCAGTGCTAGGCCGGGGAGGTCCACAGATACGCAGTATTTT.

The table lists this clonotype with many counts. The CDR3 DNA follows: TGTGCCAGCAGCACCCCATGGGCTAGCGGCCGCACAGATACGCAGTATTTT. This sequence encodes CASSTPWASGRTDTQYF. V gene TRBV9 combines with J gene TRBJ2-3; 7 positions agree with TRBD2. The V and J ends lost 4 bases and 1 base, in that order; junction bases with no gene match: 12. There are 17 residues in the CDR3. In germline, CDR1 is SGDLS, CDR2 YYNGEE.

In the case of this clonotype: With a much larger clone just one base away, this may be a read error. The chain couples TRBV12-3 or TRBV12-4 to TRBJ1-2; D is unresolved. The CDR3 spans 12 residues. V lost 4 bases to trimming and J lost 1 base, with 4 bases between them. This CDR3 reads CASSYSNYGYTF. CDR3 DNA: TGTGCCAGCAGTTACAGTAACTATGGCTACACCTTC.

This clonotype was counted between two and nine times. The CDR3 loop reads CASSLGYGTGELFF. Here the CDR3 DNA reads TGTGCCAGCAGCTTAGGCTACGGAACCGGGGAGCTGTTTTTT. The V and J genes are TRBV7-3 and TRBJ2-2; D uncertain. V was pared by 2 bases and J by 5 bases, with 9 bases between. Germline lookup yields CDR1 SGHTA and CDR2 FQGTGA. The CDR3 spans 14 residues.